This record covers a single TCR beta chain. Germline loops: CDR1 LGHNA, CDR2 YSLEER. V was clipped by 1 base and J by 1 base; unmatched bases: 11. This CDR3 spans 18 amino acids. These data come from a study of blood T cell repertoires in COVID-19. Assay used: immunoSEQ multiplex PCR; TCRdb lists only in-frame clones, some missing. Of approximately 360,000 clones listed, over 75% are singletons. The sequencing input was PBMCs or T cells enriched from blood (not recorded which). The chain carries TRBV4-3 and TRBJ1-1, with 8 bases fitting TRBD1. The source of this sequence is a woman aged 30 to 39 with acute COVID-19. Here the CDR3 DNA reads TGCGCCAGCAGCCAAGGAGCAACGGACAGGGTATGGAACACTGAAGCTTTCTTT. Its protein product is CASSQGATDRVWNTEAFF.